These 2 T cell receptor beta chains were sequenced from one sample in a study of CD8 T cells in Susac syndrome. Random hexamers primed reverse transcription of about 0.45 to 1 ug RNA. Each CDR3 protein is one row after TCRdb ran MiXCR on the immunoSEQ multiplex PCR reads. The sample yields around 170,000 distinct CDR3 sequences, around 90% seen once. The sequencing input was CD4+ T cells from PBMCs. The receptors here all came from a human donor in good health.

This chain uses TRBV5-1 with TRBJ1-6; D gene unclear. This CDR3 region has 14 residues. Germline V gene sequence: CDR1 SGHRS, CDR2 YFSETQ. V lost 0 bases, J lost 9 bases, and 10 bases lay in between. CDR3: CASSLETVGSPLHF. Here the CDR3 DNA reads TGCGCCAGCAGCTTGGAAACAGTCGGTTCACCCCTCCACTTT.

The chain uses TRBV7-8 and TRBJ2-2; D gene ambiguous. V was shortened by 5 bases and J by 6 bases, with 13 bases between the two germline ends. This CDR3 spans 14 amino acids. Germline loops: CDR1 SGHVS, CDR2 FQNEAQ. The CDR3 loop is CASSLVVGPGELFF. CDR3 nucleotides: TGTGCCAGCAGCCTCGTAGTGGGTCCCGGGGAGCTGTTTTTT.